The 17 T cell receptor beta chains presented below share a single source sample, sequenced in a study of blood T cell repertoires in COVID-19. Some clones are missing from TCRdb's copy, which holds only in-frame ones; the method was immunoSEQ multiplex PCR. Found here are 95,000 to 150,000 clones, approximately 90% of them singletons; the top ten hold approximately 4.3%. Sequences were obtained from peripheral blood. The receptors stem from a man aged 40-49 years with acute or convalescent COVID-19.

The chain has TRBV3-1 (or the pseudogene TRBV3-2) and TRBJ2-1, with TRBD2 matching over 9 bases. V lost 8 bases, J lost 7 bases, and 12 bases stayed unmatched. The CDR3 loop spans 15 amino acids. CDR1 is LGHDT and CDR2 is YNNKEL in the germline V gene (reference sequence). CDR3 loop: CASGAKTSGGNEQFF. The CDR3 nucleotides read TGTGCCAGCGGGGCAAAGACTAGCGGAGGAAATGAGCAGTTCTTC.

The rearrangement links TRBV30 to TRBJ1-4; D is unresolved. CDR1 GTSNPN and CDR2 SVGIG come from the germline V gene (reference sequence). V was shortened by 2 bases and J by 4 bases, with 8 bases between the two germline ends. CDR3 length equals 13 residues. CDR3 amino acids: CAWSRQRNEKLFF. The DNA for the CDR3 is TGTGCCTGGAGTCGGCAGCGTAATGAAAAACTGTTTTTT.

This sequence joins TRBV19 and TRBJ1-2; D may be TRBD1 (6 bases). Per the germline V gene, CDR1 is LNHDA and CDR2 is SQIVND (reference sequence). This CDR3 spans 16 amino acids. V lost 3 bases and J lost 4, with 18 bases in between. As DNA, the CDR3 is TGTGCCAGTAGTATGGGGCCAGGGGAACTTGCCTATGGCTACACCTTC. Translating gives CASSMGPGELAYGYTF.

The chain has TRBV15 and TRBJ2-1, with D unclear. Germline CDR1 is LNHNV and CDR2 is YYDKDF (reference sequence). The CDR3 contains 14 residues. The V gene lost 7 bases and the J gene lost 0 bases, with 10 bases spanning the gap. As DNA, the CDR3 is TGTGCCACCACGAAGGAGTCCTCCTACAATGAGCAGTTCTTC. It encodes CATTKESSYNEQFF. The whole variable domain, filled in from reference TRBV15 and TRBJ2-1, reads DAMVIQNPRYQVTQFGKPVTLSCSQTLNHNVMYWYQQKSSQAPKLLFHYYDKDFNNEADTPDNFQSRRPNTSFCFLDIRSPGLGDTAMYLCATTKESSYNEQFFGPGTRLTVL.

This chain uses TRBV3-1 (or the pseudogene TRBV3-2) with TRBJ2-1, with D maybe TRBD1 (5 bases). Germline V CDR1 and CDR2: LGHDT, YNNKEL (reference sequence). V was shortened by 3 bases and J by 13 bases, with 10 bases between the two germline ends. CDR3 length: 11 amino acids. CDR3 coding DNA: TGTGCCAGCAGCCAGGGGCTAGTTCAGTTCTTC. This gives the protein CASSQGLVQFF.

This clone was detected once. This chain joins TRBV20-1 and TRBJ1-2, with D maybe TRBD1 (5 bases). The CDR3 is 11 residues long. The V gene's germline CDR1 is DFQATT and CDR2 SNEGSKA (reference sequence). Between the trimmed V and J ends, which lost 6 bases and 7 bases, there was a span of 12 bases. The chain's CDR3 is CSALGDSGYTF. DNA for the CDR3: TGCAGTGCCTTAGGAGACAGTGGCTACACCTTC.

The J gene is TRBJ2-5, the V gene TRBV19; 7 positions match TRBD2. The trim removed 5 bases at V and 7 bases at J, leaving 10 bases unmatched. Germline V gives CDR1 LNHDA, CDR2 SQIVND (reference sequence). The length of the CDR3 is 14 residues. As DNA, the CDR3 is TGTGCCAGTAGTGGGGATAGCGGGTTTGTGACCCAGTACTTC. This gives the protein CASSGDSGFVTQYF. The complete variable domain, with remaining parts taken from reference TRBV19 and TRBJ2-5, reads DGGITQSPKYLFRKEGQNVTLSCEQNLNHDAMYWYRQDPGQGLRLIYYSQIVNDFQKGDIAEGYSVSREKKESFPLTVTSAQKNPTAFYLCASSGDSGFVTQYFGPGTRLLVL.

The chain has TRBV19 and TRBJ2-3, with D possibly being TRBD2 (5 bases). From germline, CDR1 is LNHDA and CDR2 SQIVND (reference sequence). The CDR3 totals 14 residues. The germline V and J ends were trimmed by 3 bases and 3 bases, with 10 bases remaining between them. CDR3 DNA sequence: TGTGCCAGTAGTATCATACTAGGGACAGATACGCAGTATTTT. This codes for CASSIILGTDTQYF. Full variable domain (rest looked up from reference TRBV19 and TRBJ2-3): DGGITQSPKYLFRKEGQNVTLSCEQNLNHDAMYWYRQDPGQGLRLIYYSQIVNDFQKGDIAEGYSVSREKKESFPLTVTSAQKNPTAFYLCASSIILGTDTQYFGPGTRLTVL.

The chain is built from TRBV5-1 and TRBJ1-2, with 11 bases identical to TRBD1. The J segment lost 3 bases and the V segment lost 4 bases, leaving 8 bases of the junction unmatched. The CDR3 is 16 amino acids. Germline-derived CDR1 and CDR2 are SGHRS and YFSETQ. The CDR3 nucleotides read TGCGCCAGCAGCCAACCCGGGACAGGGGGACACTATGGCTACACCTTC. Its translation: CASSQPGTGGHYGYTF.

V is TRBV7-6 and J is TRBJ1-4; 7 positions agree with TRBD1. CDR1 and CDR2 (germline): SGHVS, FNYEAQ. After removal of 5 bases from V and 4 bases from J, the junction contained 7 bases not matched to a gene. The CDR3 covers 15 residues. The CDR3 loop reads CASSPNRGGNEKLFF. The CDR3 DNA is TGTGCCAGCAGCCCGAACAGGGGCGGTAATGAAAAACTGTTTTTT.

The chain has TRBV19 and TRBJ1-5, with a tentative D call TRBD1 (5 bases). The germline CDR1 and CDR2 sequences are LNHDA and SQIVND (reference sequence). V lost 3 bases and J 1 base, leaving 10 bases between the germline ends. The CDR3 loop spans 15 amino acids. The CDR3 loop is CASSIPGVSNQPQHF. In DNA, the CDR3 is TGTGCCAGTAGTATCCCGGGGGTGAGCAATCAGCCCCAGCATTTT.

This chain connects TRBV5-1 to TRBJ1-1, with 7 bases fitting TRBD1. This CDR3 comprises 14 residues. V lost 5 bases to trimming and J lost 6 bases; unmatched junction nucleotides: 10. In germline, CDR1 is SGHRS, CDR2 YFSETQ. The CDR3 sequence: CASSFTGATPEAFF. The DNA for the CDR3 is TGCGCCAGCAGTTTCACAGGGGCGACCCCTGAAGCTTTCTTT.

The chain is built from TRBV5-1 and TRBJ2-5; 9 bases align to TRBD1. Germline-derived CDR1 and CDR2 are SGHRS and YFSETQ. The CDR3 length is 15 residues. The V gene end was trimmed by 4 bases and the J gene end by 5 bases; junction bases not matched to a gene: 9. CDR3 sequence: CASSVGQGLGETQYF. The DNA for the CDR3 is TGCGCCAGCAGCGTGGGACAGGGACTGGGGGAGACCCAGTACTTC.

This clone was seen only a few times. The chain has TRBV5-8 and TRBJ1-4; a weak D match, TRBD1 (6 bases). Germline V gene data show CDR1 as SGHTS and CDR2 as YDEGEE. The CDR3 consists of 16 residues. Trimming shortened V by 2 bases and J by 0 bases, and 11 bases separated the two germline ends. CDR3 residues: CASSLTGTSTNEKLFF. Here the CDR3 DNA reads TGTGCCAGCAGCTTAACCGGGACATCAACTAATGAAAAACTGTTTTTT.

The J gene is TRBJ2-5, the V gene TRBV3-1 (or the pseudogene TRBV3-2); 8 bases agree with TRBD1. The V gene's germline CDR1 is LGHDT and CDR2 YNNKEL (reference sequence). The CDR3 spans 12 residues. The J segment lost 6 bases and the V segment lost 5 bases, leaving 2 bases of the junction unmatched. The CDR3 loop reads CASSWDRKTQYF. CDR3 DNA: TGTGCCAGCAGCTGGGACAGGAAGACCCAGTACTTC.

The chain uses TRBV2 and TRBJ1-1, with 12 bases lining up with TRBD1. Germline V gene sequence: CDR1 SNHLY, CDR2 FYNNEI. The CDR3 covers 18 residues. J gave up 4 bases and V 8 bases, and 17 bases lay outside the gene matches. CDR3 amino acids: CASARPSIGTGGVTEAFF. The DNA of the CDR3 is TGTGCCAGCGCGCGGCCGTCTATTGGGACAGGGGGCGTCACTGAAGCTTTCTTT.

This chain links TRBV19 with TRBJ1-2, with 7 nucleotides matching TRBD1. Germline V lookup: CDR1 LNHDA, CDR2 SQIVND (reference sequence). The CDR3 covers 13 residues. V was pared by 8 bases and J by 4 bases, with 7 bases of the junction left unmatched. The CDR3 sequence is CASEGAWSYGYTF. The CDR3 DNA follows: TGTGCCAGTGAGGGGGCCTGGAGCTATGGCTACACCTTC. The variable domain in full, with the rest retrieved from reference TRBV19 and TRBJ1-2, is DGGITQSPKYLFRKEGQNVTLSCEQNLNHDAMYWYRQDPGQGLRLIYYSQIVNDFQKGDIAEGYSVSREKKESFPLTVTSAQKNPTAFYLCASEGAWSYGYTFGSGTRLTVV.